This TCR beta chain was identified during a study of technical replicates of blood from four donors (dated by TCRdb to the late 2010s). Libraries were made using the immunoSEQ multiplex PCR assay. This is the immuneACCESS table as TCRdb keeps it, with only in-frame sequences that have V and J called. A part of the clones is gone; compared with another copy, unresolved V genes explain less than half, and the rest is unexplained. The sample records roughly 68,000 clones, more than 75% of which are singletons. The ten top clones hold about 5.1% of the sample. Only one count was recorded for this clone. Its antigen remains unidentified. No much larger clonotype is one base removed from it; base qualities were not supplied. The CDR3, cysteine through phenylalanine, is 16 amino acids long. The entry retains the CDR3 DNA only, 48 bases that are in frame from base 1. Clipping removes 4 bases from V and 2 bases from J, with 11 as the unmatched junction base count. Via the germline V gene (reference sequence), CDR1 is SEHNR and CDR2 FQNEAQ.

The receptor was derived from a human donor in good health. Some clones in this sample may be carry-over from other donors' samples. The sequencing input was PBMCs. The chain is made from TRBV7-9 and TRBJ2-7, and 7 junctional nucleotides match TRBD2. The sequenced DNA: TGTGCCAGCAGCTCCCCCTTGGCGGGAGCTACCTACGAGCAGTACTTC. This translates into CASSSPLAGATYEQYF.